A selection of T cell receptor beta chains follows, all from one sample in a study of Graves' ophthalmopathy and Graves' hyperthyroidism. MiXCR, run by TCRdb on the multiplex PCR reads, gives a single entry per CDR3 protein. This table has approximately 210,000 distinct CDR3 sequences, roughly 21% appearing once. The specimen was peripheral blood. Receptors were obtained from a woman aged 45-65 years with Graves' ophthalmopathy. CDR3s include the opening cysteine and the closing phenylalanine or tryptophan. The D gene is left open where the match is weak. Clone size is shown for a subset of rows, as once, few, many or a class of expanded clone.

-	many	TRBV27	TRBJ1-5	CASSGESNQPQHF	TGTGCCAGCAGCGGGGAAAGCAATCAGCCCCAGCATTTT
-	many	TRBV7-2	TRBJ2-6	CASSLFRANVLTF	TGTGCCAGCAGCTTATTTAGGGCCAACGTCCTGACTTTC
-	many	TRBV11-1	TRBJ1-2	CASSTRGGVPTYGYTF	TGTGCCAGCAGCACAAGGGGTGGCGTACCTACCTATGGCTACACCTTC
TRBD1	few	TRBV29-1	TRBJ1-1	CSVSTGSDTEAFF	TGCAGCGTATCGACAGGGTCGGACACTGAAGCTTTCTTT
TRBD2	many	TRBV28	TRBJ2-5	CASNFPAGGPETQYF	TGTGCCAGCAACTTCCCGGCGGGAGGGCCGGAGACCCAGTACTTC
TRBD1	many	TRBV20-1	TRBJ1-1	CSATTQGETEAFF	TGCAGTGCTACAACCCAGGGGGAAACTGAAGCTTTCTTT
-	many	TRBV6-2/TRBV6-3	TRBJ1-5	CASEDPPGNQPQHF	TGTGCCAGCGAAGACCCGCCGGGCAATCAGCCCCAGCATTTT
-	-	TRBV27	TRBJ1-2	CASSNRDTYGYTF	TGTGCCAGCAGTAACCGGGACACCTATGGCTACACCTTC
-	few	TRBV10-2	TRBJ2-2	CASSAGGGRATGELFF	TGCGCCAGCAGTGCCGGGGGCGGGAGAGCCACCGGGGAGCTGTTTTTT
-	-	TRBV6-1	TRBJ1-2	CASSEWESYTF	TGTGCCAGCAGTGAATGGGAGAGCTACACCTTC
-	few	TRBV5-1	TRBJ2-6	CASSLPDSGANVLTF	TGCGCCAGCAGCTTGCCGGACTCTGGGGCCAACGTCCTGACTTTC
-	many	TRBV5-1	TRBJ2-7	CASSLGSGSSYEQYF	TGCGCCAGCAGCTTAGGCTCCGGGAGCTCCTACGAGCAGTACTTC
-	-	TRBV28	TRBJ1-2	CASSAAGRPINYGYTF	TGTGCCAGCAGTGCTGCGGGACGGCCAATTAATTATGGCTACACCTTC
-	-	TRBV2	TRBJ1-1	CASREQGAEAFF	TGTGCCAGCAGAGAACAGGGCGCTGAAGCTTTCTTT
TRBD1	-	TRBV2	TRBJ2-2	CASSPWTGELSNTGELFF	TGTGCCAGCAGTCCCTGGACAGGAGAATTATCGAACACCGGGGAGCTGTTTTTT
-	many	TRBV24-1	TRBJ1-2	CATSDPTEDYGYTF	TGTGCCACCAGTGATCCGACAGAGGACTATGGCTACACCTTC
TRBD1	many	TRBV12-3/TRBV12-4	TRBJ2-7	CASTGTGWEQYF	TGTGCCAGCACTGGGACAGGGTGGGAGCAGTACTTC
-	few	TRBV29-1	TRBJ2-5	CSVQKQLGETQYF	TGCAGCGTACAGAAACAGTTAGGGGAGACCCAGTACTTC
TRBD1	many	TRBV6-1	TRBJ2-7	CASSPRGQGRPYEQYF	TGTGCCAGCAGCCCGCGAGGACAGGGGCGCCCCTACGAGCAGTACTTC
-	-	TRBV24-1	TRBJ2-5	CATSDGYGETQYF	TGTGCCACCAGTGACGGGTATGGGGAGACCCAGTACTTC
-	-	TRBV15	TRBJ1-1	CATSRVEIMNTEAFF	TGTGCCACCAGCAGAGTAGAGATCATGAACACTGAAGCTTTCTTT
-	once	TRBV18	TRBJ1-3	CASSLQSGNTIYF	TGTGCCAGCTCCCTCCAATCTGGAAACACCATATATTTT
TRBD1	many	TRBV6-1	TRBJ2-2	CASIGGWGQGGTGELFF	TGTGCCAGCATCGGCGGGTGGGGACAGGGGGGAACCGGGGAGCTGTTTTTT
TRBD1	-	TRBV30	TRBJ1-5	CAWGQGYNQPQHF	TGTGCCTGGGGACAGGGCTACAATCAGCCCCAGCATTTT
TRBD2	-	TRBV19	TRBJ2-5	CASSNNLAGAQETQYF	TGTGCCAGTAGTAACAACCTAGCGGGGGCTCAAGAGACCCAGTACTTC
TRBD1	-	TRBV20-1	TRBJ1-1	CSARVTGGFTEAFF	TGCAGTGCTAGAGTAACAGGGGGCTTCACTGAAGCTTTCTTT
-	many	TRBV29-1	TRBJ1-2	CSVDWASGGYTF	TGCAGCGTTGACTGGGCGAGCGGTGGCTACACCTTC
-	few	TRBV30	TRBJ1-2	CAWSAGSHYGYTF	TGTGCCTGGAGTGCAGGGTCGCACTATGGCTACACCTTC
-	many	TRBV20-1	TRBJ2-7	CSARTPPLEEQYF	TGCAGTGCTCGAACCCCCCCCCTGGAAGAGCAGTACTTC
-	few	TRBV19	TRBJ2-2	CASSIFGTGNTGELFF	TGTGCCAGTAGTATTTTTGGGACGGGGAACACCGGGGAGCTGTTTTTT
-	many	TRBV6-1	TRBJ1-3	CASSKALGSGNTIYF	TGTGCCAGCAGTAAGGCTTTGGGGTCTGGAAACACCATATATTTT
-	many	TRBV30	TRBJ1-1	CAWIASNTEAFF	TGTGCCTGGATTGCCTCTAACACTGAAGCTTTCTTT
TRBD2	many	TRBV4-1	TRBJ2-7	CASSQEGLGQSYEQYF	TGCGCCAGCAGCCAAGAGGGACTAGGACAAAGCTACGAGCAGTACTTC
TRBD1	-	TRBV20-1	TRBJ1-2	CSASGTGQGIRYGYTF	TGCAGTGCTAGCGGCACAGGACAGGGTATTCGGTATGGCTACACCTTC
-	many	TRBV12-3/TRBV12-4	TRBJ2-2	CASSFPPPGQQNTGELFF	TGTGCCAGCAGTTTCCCGCCTCCGGGACAACAGAACACCGGGGAGCTGTTTTTT
-	-	TRBV12-3/TRBV12-4	TRBJ1-1	CASSFPGATEAFF	TGTGCCAGCAGTTTTCCAGGGGCCACTGAAGCTTTCTTT
TRBD2	-	TRBV3-1	TRBJ2-5	CASRRINRVLGSGSQETQYF	TGTGCCAGCAGACGGATTAACAGGGTCCTAGGTAGCGGGAGCCAAGAGACCCAGTACTTC
-	many	TRBV18	TRBJ2-5	CASSPPLLQETQYF	TGTGCCAGCTCACCACCGCTACTACAAGAGACCCAGTACTTC
-	many	TRBV10-3	TRBJ2-5	CAISYSPDGEETQYF	TGTGCCATCAGTTACAGTCCAGATGGCGAAGAGACCCAGTACTTC
-	many	TRBV12-5	TRBJ2-5	CAGGLGGWETQYF	TGTGCTGGTGGTTTAGGGGGATGGGAGACCCAGTACTTC
TRBD2	-	TRBV11-2	TRBJ2-5	CASSSSLGTSDQETQYF	TGTGCCAGCAGCTCATCACTTGGGACTAGCGATCAAGAGACCCAGTACTTC
-	many	TRBV20-1	TRBJ1-3	CSARETGNTIYF	TGCAGTGCTAGAGAAACGGGAAACACCATATATTTT
TRBD1	-	TRBV6-5	TRBJ2-7	CASSSGLRTGEQYF	TGTGCCAGCAGTTCGGGGTTAAGGACAGGCGAGCAGTACTTC
-	many	TRBV6-1	TRBJ1-2	CASSAPRDVPLGYGYTF	TGTGCCAGCAGTGCCCCTCGGGACGTCCCCTTGGGCTATGGCTACACCTTC
-	many	TRBV20-1	TRBJ2-5	CSANGGGETQYF	TGCAGTGCTAACGGAGGAGGAGAGACCCAGTACTTC
-	many	TRBV11-2	TRBJ2-7	CASSLEVGEGTYEQYF	TGTGCCAGCAGCTTAGAGGTGGGAGAAGGGACCTACGAGCAGTACTTC
-	many	TRBV6-5	TRBJ2-2	CASSFPPFEAVNTGELFF	TGTGCCAGCAGTTTTCCACCGTTCGAAGCGGTAAACACCGGGGAGCTGTTTTTT
-	once	TRBV28	TRBJ1-5	CASSSTRLRPQHF	TGTGCCAGCAGTTCTACTAGGTTACGGCCCCAGCATTTT
TRBD1	many	TRBV20-1	TRBJ2-5	CSAKARQGGRETQYF	TGCAGTGCTAAAGCTAGACAGGGCGGTCGAGAGACCCAGTACTTC
-	-	TRBV6-5	TRBJ2-2	CASSYEDYSWDAGELFF	TGTGCCAGCAGTTACGAGGACTATTCTTGGGATGCCGGGGAGCTGTTTTTT
TRBD1	many	TRBV12-3/TRBV12-4	TRBJ2-4	CASSPGTGQNIQYF	TGTGCCAGCAGCCCAGGGACAGGCCAAAACATTCAGTACTTC
-	few	TRBV7-9	TRBJ2-5	CASSRWEQEQETQYF	TGTGCCAGCAGCCGGTGGGAACAGGAACAAGAGACCCAGTACTTC
-	-	TRBV9	TRBJ2-5	CASSGDASQETQYF	TGTGCCAGCAGCGGGGACGCCTCCCAAGAGACCCAGTACTTC
TRBD2	many	TRBV20-1	TRBJ2-6	CSASPGGRANVLTF	TGCAGTGCTAGTCCGGGGGGAAGGGCCAACGTCCTGACTTTC
TRBD1	many	TRBV12-3/TRBV12-4	TRBJ1-1	CASSAGTVNTEAFF	TGTGCCAGCAGTGCCGGGACAGTGAACACTGAAGCTTTCTTT
TRBD1	-	TRBV29-1	TRBJ1-2	CSADRGGGGYTF	TGCAGCGCGGACAGGGGGGGCGGTGGCTACACCTTC
TRBD1	many	TRBV28	TRBJ1-2	CASSLGGTDTPYGYTF	TGTGCCAGCAGTCTGGGAGGGACAGACACACCCTATGGCTACACCTTC
TRBD2	many	TRBV28	TRBJ2-5	CASSPWGGRETQYF	TGTGCCAGCAGTCCCTGGGGGGGGAGAGAGACCCAGTACTTC
-	once	TRBV2	TRBJ2-5	CASSVWVQETQYF	TGTGCCAGCAGTGTCTGGGTCCAAGAGACCCAGTACTTC
-	-	TRBV6-2/TRBV6-3	TRBJ1-1	CASREFRMNTEAFF	TGTGCCAGCAGGGAATTCCGAATGAACACTGAAGCTTTCTTT